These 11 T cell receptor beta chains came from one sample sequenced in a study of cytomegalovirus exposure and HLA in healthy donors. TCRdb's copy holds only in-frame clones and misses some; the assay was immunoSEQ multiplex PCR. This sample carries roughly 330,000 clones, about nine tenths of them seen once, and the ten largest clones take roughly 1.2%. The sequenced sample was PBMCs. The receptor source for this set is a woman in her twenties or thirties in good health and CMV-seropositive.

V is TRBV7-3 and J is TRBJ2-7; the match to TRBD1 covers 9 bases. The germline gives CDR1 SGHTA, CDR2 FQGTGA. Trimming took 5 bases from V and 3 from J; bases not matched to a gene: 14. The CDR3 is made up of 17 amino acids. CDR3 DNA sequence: TGTGCCAGCAGCATTTCCCCGGGACAGGGACCCGACTACGAGCAGTACTTC. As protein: CASSISPGQGPDYEQYF.

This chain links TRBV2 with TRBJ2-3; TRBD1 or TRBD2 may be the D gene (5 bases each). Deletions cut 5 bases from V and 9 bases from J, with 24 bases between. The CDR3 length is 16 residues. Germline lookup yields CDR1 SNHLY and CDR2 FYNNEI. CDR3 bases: TGTGCCAGCAGTCAAGAGGGACCTCTGACCTTAGGGACGCAGTATTTT. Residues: CASSQEGPLTLGTQYF.

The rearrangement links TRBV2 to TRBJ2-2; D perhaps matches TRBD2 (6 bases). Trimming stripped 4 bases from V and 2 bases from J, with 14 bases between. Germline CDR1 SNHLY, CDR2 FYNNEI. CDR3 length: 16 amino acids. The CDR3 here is CASSGTGTPNTGELFF. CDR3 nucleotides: TGTGCCAGCAGTGGTACCGGGACTCCTAACACCGGGGAGCTGTTTTTT.

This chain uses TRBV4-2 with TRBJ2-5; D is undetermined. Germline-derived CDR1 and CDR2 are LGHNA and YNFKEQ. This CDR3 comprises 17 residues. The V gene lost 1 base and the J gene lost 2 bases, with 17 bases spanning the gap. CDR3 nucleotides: TGTGCCAGCAGCCAAGTCCTCGGGCTAGGTCAGCAAGAGACCCAGTACTTC. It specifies CASSQVLGLGQQETQYF.

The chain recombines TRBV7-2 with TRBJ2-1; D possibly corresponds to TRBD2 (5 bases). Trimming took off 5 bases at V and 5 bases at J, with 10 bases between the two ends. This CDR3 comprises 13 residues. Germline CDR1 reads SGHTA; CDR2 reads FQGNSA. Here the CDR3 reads CASSPLRDNEQFF. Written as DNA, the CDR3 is TGTGCCAGCAGCCCCCTGCGGGACAATGAGCAGTTCTTC. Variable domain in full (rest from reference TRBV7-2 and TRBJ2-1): GAGVSQSPSNKVTEKGKDVELRCDPISGHTALYWYRQSLGQGLEFLIYFQGNSAPDKSGLPSDRFSAERTGGSVSTLTIQRTQQEDSAVYLCASSPLRDNEQFFGPGTRLTVL.

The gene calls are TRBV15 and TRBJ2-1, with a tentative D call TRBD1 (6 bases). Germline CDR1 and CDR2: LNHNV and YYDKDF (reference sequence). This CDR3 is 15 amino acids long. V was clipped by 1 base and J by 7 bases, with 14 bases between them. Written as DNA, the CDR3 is TGTGCCACCAGCAGAGGGGGCGGTAGGGGGAATGAGCAGTTCTTC. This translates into CATSRGGGRGNEQFF.

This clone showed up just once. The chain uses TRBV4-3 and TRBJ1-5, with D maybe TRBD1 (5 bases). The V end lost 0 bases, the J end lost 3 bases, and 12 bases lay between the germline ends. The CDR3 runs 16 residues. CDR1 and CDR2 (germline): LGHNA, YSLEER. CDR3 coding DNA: TGCGCCAGCAGCCAAGATCGCGGGGCGGTCAATCAGCCCCAGCATTTT. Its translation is CASSQDRGAVNQPQHF.

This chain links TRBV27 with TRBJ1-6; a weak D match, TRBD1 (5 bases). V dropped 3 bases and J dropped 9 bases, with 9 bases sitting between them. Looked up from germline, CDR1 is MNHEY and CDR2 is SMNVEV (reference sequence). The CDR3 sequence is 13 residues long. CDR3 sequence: CASSLRGRSPLHF. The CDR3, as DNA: TGTGCCAGCAGTTTGAGGGGACGTTCACCCCTCCACTTT.

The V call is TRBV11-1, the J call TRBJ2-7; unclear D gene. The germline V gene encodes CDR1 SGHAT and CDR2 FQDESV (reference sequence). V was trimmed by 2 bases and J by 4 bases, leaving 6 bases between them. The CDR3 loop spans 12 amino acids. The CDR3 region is CASSLIDYEQYF. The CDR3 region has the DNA TGTGCCAGCAGCTTAATCGATTACGAGCAGTACTTC.

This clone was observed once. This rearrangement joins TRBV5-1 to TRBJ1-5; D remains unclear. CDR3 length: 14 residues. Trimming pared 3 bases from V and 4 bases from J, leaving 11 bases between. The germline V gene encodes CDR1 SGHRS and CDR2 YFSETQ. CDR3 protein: CASSWAGGNQPQHF. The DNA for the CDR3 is TGCGCCAGCAGCTGGGCGGGAGGGAATCAGCCCCAGCATTTT.

CDR3 loop: CASSSERVMSHEQYF. CDR3 bases: TGTGCCAGCAGCTCGGAACGAGTAATGTCCCACGAGCAGTACTTC. The chain carries TRBV7-2 and TRBJ2-7; D gene unclear. Trimming stripped 4 bases from V and 5 bases from J, with 18 bases between. From germline, CDR1 is SGHTA and CDR2 FQGNSA. This CDR3 is 15 amino acids long.